A single sample gave rise to the 20 T cell receptor beta chains below, sequenced in a study of cytomegalovirus exposure and HLA in healthy donors. A multiplex PCR was run with 60 Vbeta primers and 13 Jbeta primers. Sequencing used immunoSEQ multiplex PCR; TCRdb keeps in-frame clones, though not all of them. Its table records 65,000 to 95,000 clones. Input material: PBMCs. The receptors shown here come from a female donor in good health and CMV-seropositive.

The chain carries TRBV30 and TRBJ1-6, with a tentative D call TRBD1 (5 bases). This CDR3 is built from 12 residues. V lost 2 bases to trimming and J lost 12 bases, with 11 bases between them. The germline V gene has CDR1 GTSNPN and CDR2 SVGIG (reference sequence). In nucleotides, the CDR3 is TGTGCCTGGAGTCAGGGTTTACAACCCCTCCACTTT. Protein product: CAWSQGLQPLHF.

The chain has TRBV19 and TRBJ1-5; D possibly corresponds to TRBD1 (5 bases). Germline CDR1 is LNHDA and CDR2 is SQIVND (reference sequence). The V and J ends lost 1 base and 4 bases respectively, with 14 bases between them. This CDR3 has 16 residues. This CDR3 is CASSIGVGASNQPQHF. DNA for the CDR3: TGTGCCAGTAGTATAGGGGTAGGGGCTTCTAATCAGCCCCAGCATTTT.

The rearrangement uses TRBV30 and TRBJ2-7; D unclear. V was clipped by 5 bases and J by 2 bases, with 7 bases between them. The length of the CDR3 is 11 residues. Germline loops: CDR1 GTSNPN, CDR2 SVGIG (reference sequence). CDR3 nucleotides: TGTGCCTGGGGCAAAACCTACGAGCAGTACTTC. Its translation: CAWGKTYEQYF.

The rearrangement links TRBV5-1 to TRBJ2-1; 7 bases match TRBD2. Germline CDR1 is SGHRS and CDR2 is YFSETQ. Losses at the gene ends were 3 bases for V and 4 bases for J; bases not matched to a gene: 4. This CDR3 is built from 14 residues. The CDR3 is CASSSEGLYNEQFF. Here the CDR3 DNA reads TGCGCCAGCAGCTCGGAGGGACTATACAATGAGCAGTTCTTC.

The chain has TRBV5-4 and TRBJ2-1; 10 nucleotides line up with TRBD2. V lost 4 bases to trimming and J lost 5 bases; unmatched junction nucleotides: 12. Germline-derived CDR1 and CDR2 are SGHNT and YYREEE (reference sequence). The CDR3 covers 17 residues. The CDR3: CASSSPSSGSPHNEQFF. CDR3 nucleotide sequence: TGTGCCAGCAGCAGCCCTTCTAGCGGGAGCCCCCACAATGAGCAGTTCTTC.

The V call is TRBV25-1, the J call TRBJ2-2, with D possibly being TRBD2 (6 bases). From germline, CDR1 is MGHDK and CDR2 SYGVNS. The CDR3 sequence is 14 residues long. The V end was cut by 3 bases, the J end by 5 bases, with 10 bases between. The CDR3 coding sequence is TGTGCCAGCAGTGATCGGGGACTTACCGGGGAGCTGTTTTTT. It is translated as CASSDRGLTGELFF.

V usage is TRBV5-1 and J usage is TRBJ1-1; no definite D call. CDR1 is SGHRS, CDR2 YFSETQ, per germline. V lost 0 bases to trimming and J lost 5 bases, with 8 bases between them. CDR3 length: 13 residues. The chain's CDR3 is CASSLDRTTEAFF. The CDR3 nucleotides are TGCGCCAGCAGCTTGGACAGAACGACTGAAGCTTTCTTT.

V is TRBV10-2 and J is TRBJ2-5, with 7 bases aligning to TRBD2. The J call may not be correct, given that the DNA end is closer to TRBJ2-7. The length of the CDR3 is 15 residues. Germline V lookup: CDR1 WSHSY, CDR2 SAAADI. The chain's CDR3 is CASSDRREVSYEQYF. The CDR3 DNA follows: TGCGCCAGCAGTGACCGACGGGAGGTGTCCTACGAGCAGTACTTC.

The chain carries TRBV30 and TRBJ1-2; 7 bases align to TRBD1. Unmatched junction bases numbered 10, after V lost 4 bases and J lost 5 bases. CDR3 length: 14 amino acids. CDR1 and CDR2 (germline): GTSNPN, SVGIG (reference sequence). The CDR3, as DNA: TGTGCCTGGACCCGGGACAGTCAGGATTATGGCTACACCTTC. As protein: CAWTRDSQDYGYTF.

The chain has TRBV5-4 and TRBJ2-7, with D tentatively TRBD1 (5 bases). V lost 3 bases and J 2 bases, leaving 12 bases between the germline ends. This CDR3 is 14 amino acids long. CDR1 and CDR2 from the germline V gene are SGHNT and YYREEE (reference sequence). The DNA of the CDR3 is TGTGCCAGCAGCTCAAGGGGTTCGGCCTACGAGCAGTACTTC. As protein: CASSSRGSAYEQYF.

CDR3 amino acids: CASSGHRGPGANVLTF. The CDR3 coding sequence is TGTGCCAGCAGTGGGCACAGGGGTCCTGGGGCCAACGTCCTGACTTTC. The gene calls are TRBV6-1 and TRBJ2-6; the match to TRBD1 covers 7 bases. CDR1 MNHNS and CDR2 SASEGT come from the germline V gene. The V and J ends lost 4 bases and 2 bases, in that order; junction bases with no gene match: 5. The CDR3 covers 16 residues.

CDR3 sequence (DNA): TGTGCCAGCAGTGACGACAGGGGGAGGGGGAACACTGAAGCTTTCTTT. This gives the protein CASSDDRGRGNTEAFF. The chain links TRBV9 to TRBJ1-1; 9 positions agree with TRBD1. The CDR3 consists of 16 residues. The V and J ends lost 5 bases and 1 base, in that order; junction bases with no gene match: 9. CDR1 SGDLS and CDR2 YYNGEE come from the germline V gene.

The chain combines TRBV11-2 with TRBJ1-1, with a tentative D call TRBD1 (6 bases). Trimming removed 4 bases at V and 4 bases at J, with 16 bases between. The CDR3 runs 15 residues. From germline, CDR1 is SGHAT and CDR2 FQNNGV. The CDR3 sequence is CASSSHREGGTEAFF. CDR3 nucleotides: TGTGCCAGCAGCTCTCACAGGGAAGGCGGCACTGAAGCTTTCTTT.

The rearrangement uses TRBV7-2 and TRBJ2-1; the D is unclear. The CDR3 runs 11 residues. The germline V gene encodes CDR1 SGHTA and CDR2 FQGNSA. V lost 1 base to trimming and J lost 8 bases, with 3 bases between them. The DNA of the CDR3 is TGTGCCAGCAGCTTAGTAGATGAGCAGTTCTTC. Its translation: CASSLVDEQFF.

V is TRBV9 and J is TRBJ2-1; no clear D gene. The CDR3 is made up of 15 amino acids. The germline V gene has CDR1 SGDLS and CDR2 YYNGEE. V was clipped by 0 bases and J by 0 bases, with 7 bases between them. The CDR3 is CASSVDRSSYNEQFF. The CDR3 bases are TGTGCCAGCAGCGTAGATCGGAGCTCCTACAATGAGCAGTTCTTC.

The CDR3 nucleotides read TGTGCCAGCAGCTTAAGGGGTCGGGGGGAGACCCAGTACTTC. Protein sequence: CASSLRGRGETQYF. J is TRBJ2-5 and V is TRBV7-2; a possible D gene is TRBD2 (6 bases). Per the germline V gene, CDR1 is SGHTA and CDR2 is FQGNSA. V was cut by 2 bases and J by 5 bases, with 12 bases left in between. This CDR3 has 14 residues.

The chain recombines TRBV28 with TRBJ2-5; no definite D call. The CDR3 has 15 residues. Trimming shortened V by 3 bases and J by 4 bases, and 15 bases separated the two germline ends. Germline CDR1 and CDR2: MDHEN and SYDVKM. CDR3: CASSFSRSLRETQYF. The CDR3 coding sequence is TGTGCCAGCAGTTTTTCGCGGAGCCTCAGAGAGACCCAGTACTTC.

The chain carries TRBV7-2 and TRBJ2-7; 7 nucleotides match TRBD1. The CDR3 runs to 14 residues. Losses at the gene ends were 3 bases for V and 5 bases for J; bases not matched to a gene: 7. CDR1 and CDR2 (germline): SGHTA, FQGNSA. The CDR3 nucleotides are TGTGCCAGCAGCTTGGACAACAGGGGCAACGAGCAGTACTTC. This translates into CASSLDNRGNEQYF.

This sequence joins TRBV5-8 and TRBJ1-1; TRBD1 aligns across 7 bases. Germline V CDR1 and CDR2: SGHTS, YDEGEE. The CDR3 covers 15 residues. V lost 0 bases, J lost 4 bases, and 6 bases stayed unmatched. The CDR3 coding sequence is TGTGCCAGCAGCTTGGAGGGCAGGACAGGCACTGAAGCTTTCTTT. This gives the protein CASSLEGRTGTEAFF. The variable domain in full, completed from reference TRBV5-8 and TRBJ1-1, reads EAGVTQSPTHLIKTRGQQATLRCSPISGHTSVYWYQQALGLGLQFLLWYDEGEERNRGNFPPRFSGRQFPNYSSELNVNALELEDSALYLCASSLEGRTGTEAFFGQGTRLTVV.

As DNA, the CDR3 is TGCAGCGTTGGCGGGCTGGCAGATACGCAGTATTTT. It encodes CSVGGLADTQYF. The chain is built from TRBV29-1 and TRBJ2-3, with D tentatively TRBD2 (5 bases). The ends were cut back, 4 bases at V and 4 bases at J, with 9 bases in the middle. CDR3 length: 12 amino acids. The germline V gene encodes CDR1 SQVTM and CDR2 ANQGSEA.